This section outlines one T cell receptor beta chain sequence together with its context. Its antigen remains unidentified. With V trimmed by 6 bases and J by 4 bases, 12 bases remained unmatched. The germline gives CDR1 SQVTM, CDR2 ANQGSEA. CDR3 length: 14 residues. These data are taken from a study of cytomegalovirus exposure and HLA in healthy donors. Findings and caveats of the study: For most TCR beta V segments, an earlier analysis put the productive rate at about 87% or about 30% of the time.

The PCR had 60 Vbeta and 13 Jbeta primers. Some clones are missing from TCRdb's copy, which holds only in-frame ones; the method was immunoSEQ multiplex PCR. The sample carries about 94,000 clones, approximately 79% recorded once. The genes are TRBV29-1 and TRBJ2-7, with 7 positions matching TRBD1. The sequence was collected from a middle-aged woman in good health and CMV-seronegative. The sample was PBMCs. The CDR3 DNA sequence: TGCAGCGTCCAAGCCGGGACAGCGGCTTACGAGCAGTACTTC. Its protein product is CSVQAGTAAYEQYF.